This T cell receptor beta chain derives from a study of blood T cell repertoires in COVID-19. Per the original data handling: Reference gene primer amplification gave estimated nucleated cell counts. Clones were read by immunoSEQ multiplex PCR, and TCRdb kept only the in-frame ones, dropping some. The DNA gave D and trimming, while V, J and clone size come from that table. The repertoire includes around 620,000 clones, about nine tenths of them detected once, and under 0.3% sits in the top ten. The sample consisted of peripheral blood. The clonotype comes from a young woman with acute or convalescent COVID-19.

The CDR3 DNA reads as TGTGCCAGCAGCTTATCCAGGGGGCAGGGGGAGCAGTACTTC. It yields the protein CASSLSRGQGEQYF. The V gene is TRBV7-8, the J gene TRBJ2-7; the match to TRBD1 covers 8 bases. V lost 2 bases and J lost 7; bases outside the gene matches: 7. This CDR3 is 14 amino acids long. Per germline, CDR1 SGHVS and CDR2 FQNEAQ.